The 20 T cell receptor beta chains given below trace back to one sample, sequenced in a study of shared clonotypes between healthy human individuals. Some clones are missing from TCRdb's copy, which holds only in-frame ones; the method was immunoSEQ multiplex PCR. The repertoire holds approximately 2,300,000 clones, with around 92% as singletons. The specimen was naive CD4+ T cells from PBMCs. Indicated subset: CD45RA+ positively selected. Every receptor here comes from a young man in good health. Some clones in this sample may be carry-over from other donors' samples.

The V gene is TRBV18, the J gene TRBJ2-2, with TRBD1 matching 7 bases. CDR1 KGHSH and CDR2 LQKENI come from the germline V gene. The junction had 3 bases not matched to a gene; V was cut back by 5 bases and J by 0 bases. There are 15 residues in the CDR3. CDR3 nucleotide sequence: TGTGCCAGCTCAACCGGGACAGCGAACACCGGGGAGCTGTTTTTT. Translation gives CASSTGTANTGELFF.

This chain connects TRBV5-1 to TRBJ2-1; D unclear. Trimming took 5 bases from V and 6 from J, leaving 15 bases between them. The CDR3 is 14 amino acids. Looked up from germline, CDR1 is SGHRS and CDR2 is YFSETQ. The CDR3 reads CASSPQKQSNEQFF. CDR3 sequence (DNA): TGCGCCAGCAGTCCGCAGAAACAGTCCAATGAGCAGTTCTTC.

This chain uses TRBV4-2 with TRBJ2-7; 8 bases are a match to TRBD2. The CDR3 spans 16 residues. Per the germline V gene, CDR1 is LGHNA and CDR2 is YNFKEQ. Trimming cost V 2 bases and J 3 bases; bases outside gene matches: 9. The CDR3 is CASSQSGGQRVYEQYF. The CDR3 DNA is TGTGCCAGCAGCCAATCGGGAGGGCAGCGGGTCTACGAGCAGTACTTC.

Only a few counts were recorded for this clone. The chain joins TRBV28 to TRBJ1-5; 7 positions match TRBD1. Unmatched junction bases numbered 7, after V lost 5 bases and J lost 6 bases. CDR1 and CDR2 from the germline V gene are MDHEN and SYDVKM. This CDR3 region has 14 residues. The CDR3 spells CASSVRQGTQPQHF. CDR3 nucleotide sequence: TGTGCCAGCAGTGTAAGACAGGGAACTCAGCCCCAGCATTTT.

The chain combines TRBV6-5 with TRBJ2-1, with D unresolved. There are 11 residues in the CDR3. V was cut by 3 bases and J by 11 bases, with 8 bases left in between. In germline, CDR1 is MNHEY, CDR2 SVGAGI. The CDR3 loop reads CASSYNGKQFF. The CDR3 bases are TGTGCCAGCAGTTATAACGGAAAGCAGTTCTTC.

The gene calls are TRBV5-1 and TRBJ2-6; 9 bases match TRBD1. CDR1 SGHRS and CDR2 YFSETQ come from the germline V gene. V gave up 4 bases and J gave up 1 base; unmatched junction bases: 12. This CDR3 has 19 amino acids. For the CDR3, the DNA is TGCGCCAGCAGCACCACCGGGACAGGGTCTGTATCTGGGGCCAACGTCCTGACTTTC. This translates into CASSTTGTGSVSGANVLTF.

The V and J genes are TRBV7-7 and TRBJ2-7, with D uncertain. This CDR3 has 13 residues. Germline values: CDR1 SSHAT, CDR2 FNYEAQ (reference sequence). Trimming removed 5 bases from V and 1 base from J, with 9 bases in between. The CDR3 region has the DNA TGTGCCAGCAGCCCCGACGGATCCTACGAGCAGTACTTC. Amino acids: CASSPDGSYEQYF.

V and J are TRBV12-1 and TRBJ1-1. TRBV12-1 is reported as a pseudogene. The CDR3 has 14 amino acids. In DNA, the CDR3 is TGTGCCAGCAGCTCAACATCCTATGGTGGTGAAGCTTTCTTT. This gives the protein CASSSTSYGGEAFF.

This chain links TRBV2 with TRBJ2-5, with a possible D match to TRBD1 (5 bases). The germline CDR1 and CDR2 sequences are SNHLY and FYNNEI. Trimming took off 4 bases at V and 5 bases at J, with 26 bases between the two ends. This CDR3 comprises 18 residues. CDR3 sequence (DNA): TGTGCCAGCAGTGCCGGCGAAGCCAGGGCAAGGAGCTGGGAGACCCAGTACTTC. Translating it yields CASSAGEARARSWETQYF.

V gene TRBV10-3 combines with J gene TRBJ2-7, with TRBD2 matching 7 bases. The V gene end was trimmed by 0 bases and the J gene end by 5 bases; junction bases not matched to a gene: 7. This CDR3 is built from 15 residues. The germline gives CDR1 ENHRY, CDR2 SYGVKD. The CDR3 loop is CAISESSGGSNEQYF. In DNA form, the CDR3 reads TGTGCCATCAGTGAGTCGTCGGGCGGGAGCAACGAGCAGTACTTC.

The rearrangement joins TRBV27 to TRBJ2-6; TRBD1 or TRBD2 may be the D gene (5 bases each). V was cut by 10 bases and J by 1 base, with 20 bases left in between. Germline CDR1 reads MNHEY; CDR2 reads SMNVEV (reference sequence). The CDR3 is 17 residues long. CDR3 amino acids: CATHRGARPSGANVLTF. As DNA, the CDR3 is TGTGCCACGCACAGAGGGGCCCGACCGTCTGGGGCCAACGTCCTGACTTTC.

This chain uses TRBV6-1 with TRBJ1-5, with D tentatively TRBD1 (6 bases). The germline CDR1 and CDR2 sequences are MNHNS and SASEGT. The CDR3 totals 14 residues. Trimming cost V 4 bases and J 6 bases, with 13 bases left between them. CDR3 protein: CASSVPQGPQPQHF. The CDR3 DNA is TGTGCCAGCAGTGTACCACAGGGTCCTCAGCCCCAGCATTTT.

In its sample, this clone was seen once. The chain is built from TRBV5-1 and TRBJ2-5; D is unresolved. The CDR3 runs to 13 residues. V was clipped by 4 bases and J by 5 bases, with 12 bases between them. Germline assignment: CDR1 SGHRS and CDR2 YFSETQ. CDR3 residues: CASSPQSKETQYF. The CDR3 DNA reads as TGCGCCAGCAGCCCCCAGTCAAAGGAGACCCAGTACTTC.

This chain joins TRBV11-3 and TRBJ2-3, with a tentative D call TRBD1 (5 bases). The germline CDR1 and CDR2 sequences are SGHNT and YENEEA. Trimming took 5 bases from V and 3 from J, leaving 9 bases between them. This CDR3 contains 13 residues. CDR3 region: CASSDRGTDTQYF. The CDR3 DNA sequence: TGTGCCAGCAGCGATAGGGGTACAGATACGCAGTATTTT.

For the CDR3, the DNA is TGTGCCAGCATCCCCCTTCCGGGACAGCAGCACTCTGGAAACACCATATATTTT. This gives the protein CASIPLPGQQHSGNTIYF. The chain uses TRBV28 and TRBJ1-3, with TRBD1 matching over 7 bases. The CDR3 has 18 residues. Unmatched junction bases numbered 15, after V lost 7 bases and J lost 0 bases. Germline CDR1 reads MDHEN; CDR2 reads SYDVKM.

This clone appeared a single time. The rearrangement joins TRBV27 to TRBJ1-1, with D possibly matching TRBD1 (5 bases). Germline V gene lookup returns CDR1 MNHEY and CDR2 SMNVEV (reference sequence). The CDR3 extends over 16 amino acids. Deletions cut 0 bases from V and 0 bases from J, with 11 bases between. This CDR3 is CASSLSRARVNTEAFF. DNA for the CDR3: TGTGCCAGCAGTTTATCGCGGGCCAGGGTGAACACTGAAGCTTTCTTT.

In this sample, this clone turned up once. The chain combines TRBV9 with TRBJ2-6; 9 bases match TRBD2. Germline CDR1 and CDR2: SGDLS and YYNGEE. V gave up 0 bases and J gave up 1 base; unmatched junction bases: 5. The CDR3 covers 18 residues. CDR3 in DNA: TGTGCCAGCAGCGTAGGTGGCGGGAGGGGATCTGGGGCCAACGTCCTGACTTTC. This sequence encodes CASSVGGGRGSGANVLTF.

This chain joins TRBV5-1 and TRBJ2-1, with a weak D call TRBD2 (6 bases). The germline gives CDR1 SGHRS, CDR2 YFSETQ. V lost 1 base, J lost 2 bases, and 13 bases lay in between. The CDR3 has 16 residues. The CDR3 spells CASSLRAAGPYNEQFF. The CDR3 DNA sequence: TGCGCCAGCAGCTTGAGGGCGGCGGGGCCCTACAATGAGCAGTTCTTC. Complete variable domain (other parts from reference TRBV5-1 and TRBJ2-1): KAGVTQTPRYLIKTRGQQVTLSCSPISGHRSVSWYQQTPGQGLQFLFEYFSETQRNKGNFPGRFSGRQFSNSRSEMNVSTLELGDSALYLCASSLRAAGPYNEQFFGPGTRLTVL.

The chain joins TRBV6-1 to TRBJ1-5; a possible D gene is TRBD1 (6 bases). Trimming took off 1 base at V and 3 bases at J, with 10 bases between the two ends. Germline V lookup: CDR1 MNHNS, CDR2 SASEGT. The CDR3 covers 15 residues. Here the CDR3 DNA reads TGTGCCAGCAGTGAAGACAGGGTATACAATCAGCCCCAGCATTTT. The encoded protein is CASSEDRVYNQPQHF.

The chain is built from TRBV28 and TRBJ2-7, with D possibly being TRBD2 (5 bases). The ends were cut back, 5 bases at V and 5 bases at J, with 13 bases in the middle. Germline V gives CDR1 MDHEN, CDR2 SYDVKM. The CDR3 extends over 13 amino acids. The CDR3 coding sequence is TGTGCCAGCAGTAAAGGAGGAAGGAACGAGCAGTACTTC. Residues: CASSKGGRNEQYF.